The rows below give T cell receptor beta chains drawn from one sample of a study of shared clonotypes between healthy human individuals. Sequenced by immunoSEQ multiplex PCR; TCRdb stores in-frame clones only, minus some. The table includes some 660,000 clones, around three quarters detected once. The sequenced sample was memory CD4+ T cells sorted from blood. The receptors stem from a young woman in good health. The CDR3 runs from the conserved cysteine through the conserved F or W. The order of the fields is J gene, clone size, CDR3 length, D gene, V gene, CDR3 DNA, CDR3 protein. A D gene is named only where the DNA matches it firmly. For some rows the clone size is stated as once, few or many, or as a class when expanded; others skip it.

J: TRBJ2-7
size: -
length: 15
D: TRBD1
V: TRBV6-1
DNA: TGTGCCAGCAGTACGACGGGGACAGGTACTTGGGAGCAGTACTTC
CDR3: CASSTTGTGTWEQYF

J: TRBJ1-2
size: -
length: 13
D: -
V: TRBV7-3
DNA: TGTGCCAGCAGCTTATTTGGGGTCTATGGCTACACCTTC
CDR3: CASSLFGVYGYTF

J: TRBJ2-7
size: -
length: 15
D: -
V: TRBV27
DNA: TGTGCCAGCAGTTTGAGGGTAGCACAGGGCTACGAGCAGTACTTC
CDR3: CASSLRVAQGYEQYF

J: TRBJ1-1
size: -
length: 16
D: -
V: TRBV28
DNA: TGTGCCAGCAGTCAAATTCGGTCAGGGTGGTTCCCTGAAGCTTTCTTT
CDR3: CASSQIRSGWFPEAFF

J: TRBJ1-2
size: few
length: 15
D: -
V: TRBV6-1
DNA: TGTGCCAGCGGAAGATCGGGGGGGCCCCTCGATGGCTACACCTTC
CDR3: CASGRSGGPLDGYTF

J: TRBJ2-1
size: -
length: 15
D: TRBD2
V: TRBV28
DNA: TGTGCCAGCAGTTCCGCGGGAGAAGCCTACAATGAGCAGTTCTTC
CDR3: CASSSAGEAYNEQFF

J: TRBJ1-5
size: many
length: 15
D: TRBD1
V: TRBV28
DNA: TGTGCCAGCAGTTTACAGGGGGCGAGCAATCAGCCCCAGCATTTT
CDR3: CASSLQGASNQPQHF

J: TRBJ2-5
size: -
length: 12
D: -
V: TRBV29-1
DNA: TGCAGCGTTGAGGCACCGGGGGAGACCCAGTACTTC
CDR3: CSVEAPGETQYF

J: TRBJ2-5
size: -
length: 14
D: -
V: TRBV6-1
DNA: TGTGCCAGCAGCCCGGCCGGGCATAGGGAGACCCAGTACTTC
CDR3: CASSPAGHRETQYF

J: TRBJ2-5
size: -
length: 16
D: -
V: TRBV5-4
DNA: TGTGCCAGCAGTTCTGCGGGGTCTCAATATATCGGGACCCAGTACTTC
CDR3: CASSSAGSQYIGTQYF

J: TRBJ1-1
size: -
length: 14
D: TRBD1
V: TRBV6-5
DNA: TGTGCCAGCAGTTTGGGACAGTCAAACACTGAAGCTTTCTTT
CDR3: CASSLGQSNTEAFF

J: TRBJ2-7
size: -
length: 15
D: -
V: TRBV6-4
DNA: TGTGCCAGCAGCGTCGCCCCGGGCCCTCTGGGGGAGCAGTACTTC
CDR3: CASSVAPGPLGEQYF

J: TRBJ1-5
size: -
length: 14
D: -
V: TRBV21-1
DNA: TGTGCCAGCAGCAAATTGAGGGTAGCTCAGCCCCAGCATTTT
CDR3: CASSKLRVAQPQHF

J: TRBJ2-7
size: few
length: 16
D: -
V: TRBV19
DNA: TGTGCCAGTAGTATAACCGGCGGAGGGGGCGCCTACGAGCAGTACTTC
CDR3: CASSITGGGGAYEQYF

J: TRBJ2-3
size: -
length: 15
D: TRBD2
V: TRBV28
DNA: TGTGCCAGTAGCGCAGCGGGAGCCGGCACAGATACGCAGTATTTT
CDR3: CASSAAGAGTDTQYF

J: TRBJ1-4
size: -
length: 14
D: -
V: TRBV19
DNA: TGTGCCAGTGGCCAGAGCGGGGCTAATGAAAAACTGTTTTTT
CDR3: CASGQSGANEKLFF

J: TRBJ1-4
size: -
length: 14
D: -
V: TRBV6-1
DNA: TGTGCCAGCAGAGTTACACAGGGTAATGAAAAACTGTTTTTT
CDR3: CASRVTQGNEKLFF

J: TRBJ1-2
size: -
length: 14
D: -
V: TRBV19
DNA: TGTGCCAGTAGTATAGGGACAGCACTCTATGGCTACACCTTC
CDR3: CASSIGTALYGYTF

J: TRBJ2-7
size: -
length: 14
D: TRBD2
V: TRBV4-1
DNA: TGCGCCAGCAGCCCCCACAGCGGGATAAACGAGCAGTACTTC
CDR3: CASSPHSGINEQYF

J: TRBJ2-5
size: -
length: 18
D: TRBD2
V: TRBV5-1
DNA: TGCGCCAGCAGCTTGGGTCGGACTAGCGGGGTAACCGTCGCGACCCAGTACTTC
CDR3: CASSLGRTSGVTVATQYF

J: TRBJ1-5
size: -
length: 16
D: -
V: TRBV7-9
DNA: TGTGCCAGCAGCTTAGAAACCGGGGGACCAAATCAGCCCCAGCATTTT
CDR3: CASSLETGGPNQPQHF

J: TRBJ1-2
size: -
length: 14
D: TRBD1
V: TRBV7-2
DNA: TGTGCCAGCAGCTTAGTTGGGGACAGGACCTCGACCACCTTC
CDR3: CASSLVGDRTSTTF

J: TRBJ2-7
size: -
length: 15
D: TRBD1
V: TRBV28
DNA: TGTGCCAGCAGTCCAAACAGGGGCATGCTTCGCGAGCAGTACTTC
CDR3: CASSPNRGMLREQYF

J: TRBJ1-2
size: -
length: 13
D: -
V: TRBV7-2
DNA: TGTGCCAGCAGCACGCAACGGGACACTGGCTACACCTTC
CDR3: CASSTQRDTGYTF

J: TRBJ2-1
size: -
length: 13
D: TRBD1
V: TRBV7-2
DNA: TGTGCCAGCAGCTTATCAGGGGGTCATGAGCAGTTCTTC
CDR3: CASSLSGGHEQFF

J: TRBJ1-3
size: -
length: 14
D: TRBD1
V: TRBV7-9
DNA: TGTGCCAGCAGATCGAAGACAGGGTCAAACACCATATATTTT
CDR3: CASRSKTGSNTIYF

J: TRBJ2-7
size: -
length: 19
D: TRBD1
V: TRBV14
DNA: TGTGCCAGCAGCCAAGGGACGGTCGGACAGGGTAGTAGGAGGTACGAGCAGTACTTC
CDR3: CASSQGTVGQGSRRYEQYF

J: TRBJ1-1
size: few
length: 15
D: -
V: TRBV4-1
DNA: TGCGCCAGCAGCCAAGATCTCGTCGTGAACACTGAAGCTTTCTTT
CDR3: CASSQDLVVNTEAFF

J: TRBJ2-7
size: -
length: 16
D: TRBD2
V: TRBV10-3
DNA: TGTGCCATCAGTGCAACAAGACTAGCGGGAGATCCCGAGCAGTACTTC
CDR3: CAISATRLAGDPEQYF